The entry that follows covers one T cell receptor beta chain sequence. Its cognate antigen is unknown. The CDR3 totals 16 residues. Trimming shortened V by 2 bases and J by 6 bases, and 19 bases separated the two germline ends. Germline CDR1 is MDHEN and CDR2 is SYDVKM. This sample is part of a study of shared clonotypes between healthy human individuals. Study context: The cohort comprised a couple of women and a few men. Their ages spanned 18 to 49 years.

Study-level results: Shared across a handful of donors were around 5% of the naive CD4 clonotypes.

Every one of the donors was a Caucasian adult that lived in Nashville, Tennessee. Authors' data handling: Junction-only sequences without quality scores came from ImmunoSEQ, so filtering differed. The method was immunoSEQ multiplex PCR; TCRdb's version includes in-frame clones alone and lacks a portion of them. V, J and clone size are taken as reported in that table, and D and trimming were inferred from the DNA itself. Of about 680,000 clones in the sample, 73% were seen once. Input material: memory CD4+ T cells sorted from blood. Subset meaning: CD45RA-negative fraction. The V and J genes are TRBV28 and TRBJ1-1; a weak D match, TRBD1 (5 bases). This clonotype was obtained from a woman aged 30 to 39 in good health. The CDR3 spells CASSLKGRGRFSEAFF. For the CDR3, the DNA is TGTGCCAGCAGTTTAAAAGGGAGGGGCCGTTTCTCTGAAGCTTTCTTT.